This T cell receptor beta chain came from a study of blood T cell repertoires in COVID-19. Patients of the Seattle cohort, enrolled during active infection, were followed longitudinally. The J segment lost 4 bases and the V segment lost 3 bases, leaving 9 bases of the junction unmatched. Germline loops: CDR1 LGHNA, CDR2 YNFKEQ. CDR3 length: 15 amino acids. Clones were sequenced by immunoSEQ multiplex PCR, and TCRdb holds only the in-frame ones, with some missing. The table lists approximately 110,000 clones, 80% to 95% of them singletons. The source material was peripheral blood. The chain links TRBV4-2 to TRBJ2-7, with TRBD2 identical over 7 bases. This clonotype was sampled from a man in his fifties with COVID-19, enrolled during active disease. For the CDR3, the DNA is TGTGCCAGCAGCCATAAGGAGGGAGGGCCGTACGAGCAGTACTTC. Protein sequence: CASSHKEGGPYEQYF.